The present T cell receptor (delta chain) was sequenced within a study of Vδ1+ human thymocytes. Study conclusions and caveats: Donors shared many TRG clonotypes but few TRD clonotypes. Thymic delta-chain repertoires held 20% to 25% Vdelta2 sequences and few Vdelta3, despite high sort purity. Thymic TRG and TRD repertoires appeared highly polyclonal.

As to this clone: Its antigen is not known.

Between about 97% and 99.6% of sorted thymocytes were Vdelta1+. RNA was extracted from the cells and then reverse transcribed. Pooled V-gene forward primers with one constant-region reverse primer generated the CDR3 amplicons by multiplex PCR. TCRdb reapplied CATT to the multiplex PCR reads. The sample records some 19,000 delta-chain clones, over 7% being singletons. The junction had 15 bases not matched to a gene; V was cut back by 4 bases and J by 2 bases. Germline V lookup: CDR1 TSWWSYY, CDR2 QGS. This CDR3 spans 18 amino acids. The receptor was isolated from a child in the first two years of life who had congenital heart surgery. V usage is TRDV1 and J usage is TRDJ1; 8 nucleotides match TRDD2. The sequenced sample was Vdelta1+ gamma-delta thymocytes from the thymus. The subset was: FACS-sorted CD3+ TCRalphabeta- TCRVdelta1+ TCRVdelta2- thymocytes. The CDR3 protein is CALGGPSSYLRETDKLIF. CDR3 in DNA: TGTGCTCTTGGGGGCCCTTCTTCCTACCTTAGAGAAACCGATAAACTCATCTTT.